The rows below give T cell receptor beta chains drawn from one sample of a study of high-grade serous ovarian cancer treatment subgroups. Libraries were prepared by immunoSEQ multiplex PCR; TCRdb keeps only in-frame clonotypes and omits some of them. The table lists roughly 7,700 clones, 55% to 75% of them singletons. The sequenced sample was tumor tissue. These receptors came from a human donor with high-grade serous ovarian cancer. The CDR3 runs from the conserved cysteine through the conserved F or W. The D gene is left open where the match is weak. Clone size, where shown, is once, few, many, or a class for clones that have expanded.

TRBD1 | TRBJ1-5 | NA | TRBV6-5 | TGTGCCAGCAGTTACGGGACAGGGACTTCCCTGCCCCAGCATTTT | CASSYGTGTSLPQHF
NA | TRBJ1-1 | NA | TRBV7-3 | TGTGCCAGCAGCTTCGCGGGAGACACTGAAGCTTTCTTT | CASSFAGDTEAFF
NA | TRBJ1-5 | NA | TRBV27 | TGTGCCACCGACACCTATAGCAATCAGCCCCAGCATTTT | CATDTYSNQPQHF
TRBD1 | TRBJ2-4 | NA | TRBV7-6 | TGTGCCAGCAGCCCCCAGGGGGTAGCGGCCAAAAACATTCAGTACTTC | CASSPQGVAAKNIQYF
NA | TRBJ2-1 | NA | TRBV6-1 | TGTGCCAGCAGTGAAATTCACCTCCCCTACAATGAGCAGTTCTTC | CASSEIHLPYNEQFF
NA | TRBJ1-1 | NA | TRBV5-1 | TGCGCCAGCAGCTCTCGGACAGCGAACACTGAAGCTTTCTTT | CASSSRTANTEAFF
TRBD1 | TRBJ2-2 | NA | TRBV4-3 | TGCGCCAGCAGTTCGACAGGGGCCGGGGAGCTGTTTTTT | CASSSTGAGELFF
TRBD2 | TRBJ2-5 | NA | TRBV5-6 | TGTGCCAGCAGCTTGCTAGCGGGAGGGGGGGCCCAGTACTTC | CASSLLAGGGAQYF
NA | TRBJ1-1 | NA | TRBV7-2 | TGTGCCAGCAGCTTAGTAGTCACTGAAGCTTTCTTT | CASSLVVTEAFF
TRBD2 | TRBJ2-7 | NA | TRBV10-3 | TGTGCCATCAGTGTACAGACTAGCGGGATATACGAGCAGTACTTC | CAISVQTSGIYEQYF
NA | TRBJ2-7 | NA | TRBV5-8 | TGTGCCAGCAGCTTGGAGGGGGGGTACGAGCAGTACTTC | CASSLEGGYEQYF
NA | TRBJ2-4 | NA | TRBV5-5 | TGTGCCAGCAGCGGGAGAGGGGGAGGAAAAAACATTCAGTACTTC | CASSGRGGGKNIQYF
TRBD1 | TRBJ2-5 | NA | TRBV5-1 | TGCGCCAGCAACCCCTGGCAGGGGGCGGGAGAGACCCAGTACTTC | CASNPWQGAGETQYF
NA | TRBJ1-3 | NA | TRBV19 | TGTGCCACCCCCCCGGACTGGTTCTCTGGAAACACCATATATTTT | CATPPDWFSGNTIYF
NA | TRBJ2-2 | NA | TRBV27 | TGTGCCAGCAGTACTGGGGGGCTTATTAGGTCCGGGGAGCTGTTTTTT | CASSTGGLIRSGELFF
TRBD2 | TRBJ2-1 | few | TRBV2 | TGTGCCAGCAGTGGGGCGACTAGCGGGGATAATGAGCAGTTCTTC | CASSGATSGDNEQFF
TRBD1 | TRBJ1-2 | NA | TRBV14 | TGTGCCAGCAGCCCCCGGACAGGGAAGAACTATGGCTACACCTTC | CASSPRTGKNYGYTF
NA | TRBJ2-5 | NA | TRBV11-3 | TGTGCCAGCAGCAACTCCTTCCGGGAGACCCAGTACTTC | CASSNSFRETQYF
NA | TRBJ1-3 | NA | TRBV18 | TGTGCCAGCTCGATGGGACCGCCATCCTCTGGAAACACCATATATTTT | CASSMGPPSSGNTIYF
NA | TRBJ2-7 | NA | TRBV13 | TGTGCCAGCAGCCGGGGACGGCCGTCCTACGAGCAGTACTTC | CASSRGRPSYEQYF
TRBD2 | TRBJ2-1 | NA | TRBV2 | TGTGCCAGCAGTTCGGGACTAGGTCCCGATGAGCAGTTCTTC | CASSSGLGPDEQFF
NA | TRBJ1-2 | NA | TRBV30 | TGTGCCTGCCCCCATCAGGGGAGACTGCTAGGCTACACCTTC | CACPHQGRLLGYTF
TRBD1 | TRBJ2-5 | NA | TRBV29-1 | TGCAGCGTGAGGGGGGACAGGGGGATTGGAGAGACCCAGTACTTC | CSVRGDRGIGETQYF
TRBD1 | TRBJ2-7 | NA | TRBV29-1 | TGCAGCGCTACAGCCGGGACAGGGGCCGGGGGCGAGCAGTACTTC | CSATAGTGAGGEQYF
NA | TRBJ2-6 | NA | TRBV7-6 | TGTGCCAGCAGCCCCCGGGGCTCTGGGGCCAACGTCCTGACTTTC | CASSPRGSGANVLTF
TRBD2 | TRBJ2-1 | NA | TRBV19 | TGTGCCAGTAACGGGAGGGAGTACAATGAGCAGTTCTTC | CASNGREYNEQFF
NA | TRBJ2-1 | once | TRBV19 | TGTGCCAGTAGTATAGCCGGATCCTACAATGAGCAGTTCTTC | CASSIAGSYNEQFF
TRBD1 | TRBJ1-2 | once | TRBV25-1 | TGTGCCAGCAGTGAAGGGAACAGGGGAGTTTATGGCTACACCTTC | CASSEGNRGVYGYTF
TRBD2 | TRBJ2-7 | NA | TRBV5-4 | TGTGCCAGCAGCTTGTTGGGAGGGTCCTACGAGCAGTACTTC | CASSLLGGSYEQYF
NA | TRBJ2-7 | NA | TRBV7-2 | TGTGCCAGCAGCCAGACCCCGACCTCCTACGAGCAGTACTTC | CASSQTPTSYEQYF
NA | TRBJ1-4 | NA | TRBV30 | TGTGCCTGGAGTTGGGGGGCGGGGGTCGGTGAAAAACTGTTTTTT | CAWSWGAGVGEKLFF
NA | TRBJ2-7 | NA | TRBV10-3 | TGTGCCACCGCTGAGGGGTTAGGCTACGAGCAGTACTTC | CATAEGLGYEQYF
TRBD2 | TRBJ2-2 | NA | TRBV6-5 | TGTGCCAGCAGTCCAAGCGGGGCATACACCGGGGAGCTGTTTTTT | CASSPSGAYTGELFF
NA | TRBJ2-3 | NA | TRBV5-4 | TGTGCCAGCAGCCGCACGCGACTTCAGGGCGGGATCACAGATACGCAGTATTTT | CASSRTRLQGGITDTQYF
TRBD2 | TRBJ2-7 | NA | TRBV7-9 | TGTGCCAGCAGCTCCGTGGTTAGCGGGAGTTGGGGCGAGCAGTACTTC | CASSSVVSGSWGEQYF
NA | TRBJ2-3 | NA | TRBV29-1 | TGCAGCGGGGAGTGGGATACGCAGTATTTT | CSGEWDTQYF
TRBD2 | TRBJ2-3 | NA | TRBV11-2 | TGTGCCAGCAGCTTAGAGCTAGCGGGAAGGTCAGATACGCAGTATTTT | CASSLELAGRSDTQYF
NA | TRBJ1-3 | NA | TRBV7-3 | TGTGCCAGCAGCTTCGGGGCCCGGGACTCTGGAAACACCATATATTTT | CASSFGARDSGNTIYF
TRBD2 | TRBJ2-5 | NA | TRBV9 | TGTGCCAGCAGCGCCCCCCAAGGACTAGCGGGAGAGACCCAGTACTTC | CASSAPQGLAGETQYF
NA | TRBJ1-5 | NA | TRBV28 | TGTGCCAGCAGTTTACGTTCAGGGGATCAGCCCCAGCATTTT | CASSLRSGDQPQHF
TRBD2 | TRBJ2-1 | NA | TRBV11-3 | TGTGCCAGCAGCTACGCCGGGACTAGCGTATACAATGAGCAGTTCTTC | CASSYAGTSVYNEQFF
TRBD1 | TRBJ2-7 | NA | TRBV30 | TGTGCCTGGGGGCCCGGGACAGGGATCTACGAGCAGTACTTC | CAWGPGTGIYEQYF
NA | TRBJ2-5 | NA | TRBV5-1 | TGCGCCAGTGTCCGGTTGGGGGGGCCAGAGACCCAGTACTTC | CASVRLGGPETQYF
TRBD2 | TRBJ2-3 | once | TRBV10-3 | TGTGCCATCAGTGAGTCGGTAGCGGGAGGGCAAAGCACAGATACGCAGTATTTT | CAISESVAGGQSTDTQYF
NA | TRBJ1-5 | NA | TRBV6-1 | TGTGCCAGCAGAAGATCCAATCAGCCCCAGCATTTT | CASRRSNQPQHF
NA | TRBJ1-2 | NA | TRBV27 | TGTGCCAGCATGAAGTATTCGCGGGGGGGCTACACCTTC | CASMKYSRGGYTF
NA | TRBJ1-5 | NA | TRBV5-1 | TGCGCCAGCAGCTTAGGCACGATCAATCAGCCCCAGCATTTT | CASSLGTINQPQHF
TRBD1 | TRBJ2-7 | NA | TRBV18 | TGTGCCAGCTCGCCCGGGACAGGCGGTACCCACGAGCAGTACTTC | CASSPGTGGTHEQYF